This T cell receptor (beta chain) came from a study of T cell repertoires in cytomegalovirus infection. Findings of the study overall: Within the response measured ex vivo, HLA-C-restricted CMV-specific TCR beta clonotypes were dominant.

In TCRdb, the reads were re-called with MiXCR into one record per CDR3 protein. This repertoire shows 310,000 or so distinct CDR3 sequences, about 9.2% found once; its top ten account for around 2.4%. This clonotype was observed many times. Its antigen remains unknown. The sequencing input was PBMCs. This receptor was identified in a human donor in good health (CMV status not recorded). Some clones in this sample may be carry-over from other donors' samples.

The CDR3 loop is CASTPQGVETQYF. The CDR3 DNA follows: TGTGCCAGCACACCCCAGGGAGTAGAGACCCAGTACTTC. The genes are TRBV6-1 and TRBJ2-5, with D perhaps being TRBD1 or TRBD2 (5 bases each). CDR1 is MNHNS and CDR2 is SASEGT in the germline V gene. CDR3 length: 13 residues. V was pared by 7 bases and J by 4 bases, with 13 bases between.